Listed here are 13 T cell receptor beta chains from one sample, sequenced in a study of PD-1 blockade in classical Hodgkin lymphoma. TCRdb's table, derived via immunoSEQ multiplex PCR, lists solely in-frame clones and lacks some. The profile covers about 97,000 clones, with approximately 80% appearing a single time and 12% taken by the ten largest. All the patients suffered relapse after autologous stem cell transplantation, and brentuximab vedotin exposure differed. This sample comprised peripheral blood mononuclear cells (PBMCs), obtained at baseline. All receptors derive from a human donor with classical Hodgkin lymphoma.

The CDR3 reads CASSLRGGSYNEQFF. The CDR3 nucleotides read TGTGCCAGCAGCTTACGGGGCGGCTCCTACAATGAGCAGTTCTTC. V usage is TRBV11-3 and J usage is TRBJ2-1; tentatively, D is TRBD1 or TRBD2 (5 bases each). Germline V CDR1 and CDR2: SGHNT, YENEEA. The V end lost 2 bases, the J end lost 0 bases, and 8 bases lay between the germline ends. The CDR3 runs 15 residues.

This clone was counted a few times. The rearrangement links TRBV7-9 to TRBJ2-1; 8 bases agree with TRBD2. Per the germline V gene, CDR1 is SEHNR and CDR2 is FQNEAQ (reference sequence). V lost 5 bases and J lost 5; bases outside the gene matches: 8. This CDR3 is 15 amino acids long. This CDR3 is CASSPTRAGDNEQFF. CDR3 bases: TGTGCCAGCAGCCCAACTAGAGCGGGAGACAATGAGCAGTTCTTC.

V and J are TRBV5-1 and TRBJ1-3, with D perhaps matching TRBD1 (5 bases). CDR3 length: 16 amino acids. CDR1 is SGHRS, CDR2 YFSETQ, per germline. Trimming removed 1 base at V and 0 bases at J, with 11 bases between. DNA of the CDR3: TGCGCCAGCAGCTTGACAGGCTCTATCTCTGGAAACACCATATATTTT. It codes for CASSLTGSISGNTIYF.

The chain employs TRBV11-2 and TRBJ2-5; 11 nucleotides agree with TRBD2. The junction had 13 bases not matched to a gene; V was cut back by 5 bases and J by 5 bases. This CDR3 spans 17 amino acids. Germline CDR1 SGHAT, CDR2 FQNNGV. The CDR3 region is CASSRGSGRAVGETQYF. The CDR3 bases are TGTGCCAGCAGCCGGGGTAGCGGGAGGGCCGTTGGGGAGACCCAGTACTTC.

The chain recombines TRBV9 with TRBJ2-1, with D possibly being TRBD1 or TRBD2 (7 bases each). V was cut by 0 bases and J by 4 bases, with 17 bases left in between. Germline V CDR1 and CDR2: SGDLS, YYNGEE. This CDR3 is 17 amino acids long. Here the CDR3 reads CASSVDPGGAVYNEQFF. The CDR3 DNA reads TGTGCCAGCAGCGTAGACCCAGGGGGGGCCGTTTACAATGAGCAGTTCTTC.

The chain combines TRBV5-4 with TRBJ2-3; 9 bases match TRBD2. The CDR3 has 12 residues. Germline CDR1 and CDR2: SGHNT and YYREEE (reference sequence). The CDR3 sequence is CAGGRDTDTQYF. CDR3 nucleotide sequence: TGTGCGGGCGGGAGGGATACAGATACGCAGTATTTT.

This clone turned up a few times. The V call is TRBV19, the J call TRBJ1-1; D gene uncertain. CDR3 length: 14 amino acids. V lost 4 bases to trimming and J lost 3 bases, with 12 bases between them. From germline, CDR1 is LNHDA and CDR2 SQIVND (reference sequence). In DNA, the CDR3 is TGTGCCAGTAGTAGGGTGGGAAGACACACTGAAGCTTTCTTT. Translating gives CASSRVGRHTEAFF.

This clone was seen only once. V and J are TRBV6-1 and TRBJ1-1, with a weak D call TRBD1 (5 bases). Trimming cost V 8 bases and J 7 bases, with 14 bases left between them. CDR3 length: 12 residues. Germline V lookup: CDR1 MNHNS, CDR2 SASEGT. DNA of the CDR3: TGTGCCAGCCCTACAGGTCTAGGTGAAGCTTTCTTT. This gives the protein CASPTGLGEAFF.

This clone was seen a handful of times. The DNA for the CDR3 is TGTGCCAGCGTAAGCAATAGACCCACCGGGGAGCTGTTTTTT. Its protein is CASVSNRPTGELFF. V is TRBV7-9 and J is TRBJ2-2; no firm D call. This CDR3 has 14 amino acids. Germline assignment: CDR1 SEHNR and CDR2 FQNEAQ (reference sequence). The V end was cut by 8 bases, the J end by 4 bases, with 14 bases between.

The chain carries TRBV2 and TRBJ2-5; 7 bases match TRBD2. The ends lost 7 bases at V and 3 bases at J; junction bases unmatched: 2. The CDR3 is 12 amino acids. Germline CDR1 reads SNHLY; CDR2 reads FYNNEI. The CDR3 nucleotides read TGTGCCAGCAAGCGGGACGAAGAGACCCAGTACTTC. Its protein product is CASKRDEETQYF. The entire variable domain, with the rest obtained from reference TRBV2 and TRBJ2-5, is as follows: EPEVTQTPSHQVTQMGQEVILRCVPISNHLYFYWYRQILGQKVEFLVSFYNNEISEKSEIFDDQFSVERPDGSNFTLKIRSTKLEDSAMYFCASKRDEETQYFGPGTRLLVL.

The chain is built from TRBV6-1 and TRBJ1-1; D not certain. This CDR3 has 12 amino acids. Germline V gene lookup returns CDR1 MNHNS and CDR2 SASEGT. V was cut by 1 base and J by 6 bases, with 6 bases left in between. CDR3 nucleotide sequence: TGTGCCAGCAGTGAAGTAGGCGCTGAAGCTTTCTTT. Protein sequence: CASSEVGAEAFF.

The J gene is TRBJ2-5, the V gene TRBV9; possible D gene TRBD2, 5 bases. V was cut by 0 bases and J by 2 bases, with 11 bases left in between. From germline, CDR1 is SGDLS and CDR2 YYNGEE. The CDR3 consists of 15 residues. The CDR3 DNA follows: TGTGCCAGCAGCGTAGCCGGACGGGGACAAGAGACCCAGTACTTC. Protein: CASSVAGRGQETQYF.

The chain carries TRBV5-1 and TRBJ1-2; D uncertain. This CDR3 contains 15 residues. Germline V gene lookup returns CDR1 SGHRS and CDR2 YFSETQ. V shed 1 base and J shed 5 bases, with 15 bases lying between them. The CDR3 here is CASSLNPRSNYGYTF. The CDR3 DNA reads as TGCGCCAGCAGCTTGAACCCCCGGAGTAATTATGGCTACACCTTC. The variable domain in full, with the rest retrieved from reference TRBV5-1 and TRBJ1-2, is KAGVTQTPRYLIKTRGQQVTLSCSPISGHRSVSWYQQTPGQGLQFLFEYFSETQRNKGNFPGRFSGRQFSNSRSEMNVSTLELGDSALYLCASSLNPRSNYGYTFGSGTRLTVV.